These T cell receptor beta chains were read from a single sample in a study of T cell changes during pregnancy in multiple sclerosis. The assay was immunoSEQ multiplex PCR, and TCRdb's table has in-frame clones only and misses some. The sample has around 85,000 clones; about 91% are singletons. Sequencing used PBMCs, obtained in the first trimester of pregnancy. The receptors shown here come from a female donor in good health, serving as a control in a pregnancy study. Some clones in this sample may be carry-over from other donors' samples. CDR3s include the opening cysteine and the closing phenylalanine or tryptophan. A D gene is named only where the DNA matches it firmly. Rows may omit the clone size; those that give it use once, few, many or a size class.

j_call: TRBJ1-1
d_call: TRBD1
v_call: TRBV5-6
clone_size: -
cdr3_aa: CASSLANGRGAFF
cdr3_nt: TGTGCCAGCAGCTTGGCTAATGGCAGGGGGGCTTTCTTT

j_call: TRBJ1-1
d_call: -
v_call: TRBV4-2
clone_size: -
cdr3_aa: CASSQGGPLADTEAFF
cdr3_nt: TGTGCCAGCAGCCAAGGGGGGCCCCTCGCAGACACTGAAGCTTTCTTT

j_call: TRBJ1-6
d_call: TRBD1
v_call: TRBV6-5
clone_size: -
cdr3_aa: CASSYAPRQGGTPLHF
cdr3_nt: TGTGCCAGCAGTTACGCCCCTCGACAGGGGGGGACACCCCTCCACTTT

j_call: TRBJ2-3
d_call: TRBD2
v_call: TRBV4-2
clone_size: once
cdr3_aa: CASSLGLAGGPTRTDTQYF
cdr3_nt: TGTGCCAGCAGCCTGGGACTAGCGGGGGGTCCGACTCGCACAGATACGCAGTATTTT

j_call: TRBJ2-1
d_call: -
v_call: TRBV4-2
clone_size: -
cdr3_aa: CASSQDSPRRYNEQFF
cdr3_nt: TGTGCCAGCAGCCAAGATTCCCCTAGGAGATACAATGAGCAGTTCTTC

j_call: TRBJ1-2
d_call: -
v_call: TRBV14
clone_size: -
cdr3_aa: CASSPQVKDGYTF
cdr3_nt: TGTGCCAGCAGCCCCCAGGTGAAAGATGGCTACACTTTC

j_call: TRBJ2-3
d_call: -
v_call: TRBV4-1
clone_size: once
cdr3_aa: CASSPQGRGNTDTQYF
cdr3_nt: TGCGCCAGCAGCCCCCAGGGGCGGGGGAACACAGATACGCAGTATTTT

j_call: TRBJ1-2
d_call: -
v_call: TRBV6-5
clone_size: -
cdr3_aa: CASSYSGRGNYGYTF
cdr3_nt: TGTGCCAGCAGTTACTCTGGCAGGGGTAACTATGGCTACACCTTC

j_call: TRBJ2-7
d_call: TRBD2
v_call: TRBV5-1
clone_size: -
cdr3_aa: CASSPLAGGSNEQYF
cdr3_nt: TGCGCCAGCAGCCCCCTAGCGGGGGGTTCTAACGAGCAGTACTTC

j_call: TRBJ1-2
d_call: TRBD1
v_call: TRBV27
clone_size: once
cdr3_aa: CASSLRGQPNYGYTF
cdr3_nt: TGTGCCAGCAGTTTACGGGGACAGCCGAACTATGGCTACACCTTC

j_call: TRBJ2-6
d_call: -
v_call: TRBV28
clone_size: -
cdr3_aa: CASSLWAGTGANVLTF
cdr3_nt: TGTGCCAGCAGTTTATGGGCAGGAACTGGGGCCAACGTCCTGACTTTC

j_call: TRBJ2-7
d_call: TRBD1
v_call: TRBV9
clone_size: -
cdr3_aa: CASSVQGADEQYF
cdr3_nt: TGTGCCAGCAGCGTACAGGGGGCTGACGAGCAGTACTTC

j_call: TRBJ2-1
d_call: TRBD2
v_call: TRBV13
clone_size: -
cdr3_aa: CASSFLGEGEQFF
cdr3_nt: TGTGCCAGCAGCTTTTTGGGGGAGGGGGAGCAGTTCTTC